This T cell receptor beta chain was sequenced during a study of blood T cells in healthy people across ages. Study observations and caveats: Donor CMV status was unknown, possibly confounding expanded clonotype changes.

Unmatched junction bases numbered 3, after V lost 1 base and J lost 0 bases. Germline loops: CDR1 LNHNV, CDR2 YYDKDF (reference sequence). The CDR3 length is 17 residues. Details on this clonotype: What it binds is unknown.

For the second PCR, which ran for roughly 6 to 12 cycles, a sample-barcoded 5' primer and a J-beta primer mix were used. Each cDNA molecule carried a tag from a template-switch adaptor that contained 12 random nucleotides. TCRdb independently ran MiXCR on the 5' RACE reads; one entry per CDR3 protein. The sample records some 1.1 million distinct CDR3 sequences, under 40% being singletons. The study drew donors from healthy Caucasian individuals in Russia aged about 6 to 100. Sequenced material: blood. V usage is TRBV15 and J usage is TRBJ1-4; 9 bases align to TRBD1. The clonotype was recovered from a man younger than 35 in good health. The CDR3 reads CATSRVGQGTTNEKLFF. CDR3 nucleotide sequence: TGTGCCACCAGCAGAGTTGGACAGGGGACAACTAATGAAAAACTGTTTTTT. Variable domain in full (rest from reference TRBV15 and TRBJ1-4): DAMVIQNPRYQVTQFGKPVTLSCSQTLNHNVMYWYQQKSSQAPKLLFHYYDKDFNNEADTPDNFQSRRPNTSFCFLDIRSPGLGDTAMYLCATSRVGQGTTNEKLFFGSGTQLSVL.